These T cell receptor beta chains were read from a single sample in a study of siplizumab effects on memory and regulatory T cells. Repertoires were generated with immunoSEQ multiplex PCR, while TCRdb's copy carries only in-frame clones and drops some. The data show fewer than 120,000 clones, 92% seen once. Source material: CD4+ T cells sorted from blood. All receptors derive from a human donor in good health. Both conserved end residues are part of each CDR3. The order of the fields is clone size, D gene, V gene, J gene, CDR3 DNA, CDR3 protein. The D gene is left open where the match is weak. Rows may omit the clone size; those that give it use once, few, many or a size class.

clone size: -; D gene: -; V gene: TRBV7-6; J gene: TRBJ2-1; CDR3 DNA: TGTGCCAGCAGCTTAGATACAGGGAAAGGGGTCAATGAGCAGTTCTTC; CDR3 protein: CASSLDTGKGVNEQFF
clone size: -; D gene: -; V gene: TRBV20-1; J gene: TRBJ1-2; CDR3 DNA: TGCAGTGCTACAGGCGGGAACGGCTACACCTTC; CDR3 protein: CSATGGNGYTF
clone size: -; D gene: -; V gene: TRBV5-4; J gene: TRBJ2-3; CDR3 DNA: TGTGCCAGCAGTTTCCGTCCGGGGAGCCGCACAGATACGCAGTATTTT; CDR3 protein: CASSFRPGSRTDTQYF
clone size: -; D gene: -; V gene: TRBV11-2; J gene: TRBJ2-1; CDR3 DNA: TGTGCCAGCACCTCAGGACAGAACTCCTACAATGAGCAGTTCTTC; CDR3 protein: CASTSGQNSYNEQFF
clone size: -; D gene: TRBD2; V gene: TRBV29-1; J gene: TRBJ2-5; CDR3 DNA: TGCAGCGTTGAAGAGCGGGGGGTCGCGGGGACCCAGTACTTC; CDR3 protein: CSVEERGVAGTQYF
clone size: -; D gene: -; V gene: TRBV28; J gene: TRBJ1-2; CDR3 DNA: TGTGCCAGCAGTTGGGGCCAGGGGCTCTATGGCTACACCTTC; CDR3 protein: CASSWGQGLYGYTF
clone size: -; D gene: TRBD1; V gene: TRBV10-3; J gene: TRBJ1-1; CDR3 DNA: TGTGCCATCAGGAATAGACAGGGGGCGAACACTGAAGCTTTCTTT; CDR3 protein: CAIRNRQGANTEAFF
clone size: once; D gene: -; V gene: TRBV2; J gene: TRBJ2-7; CDR3 DNA: TGTGCCAGCAGGCCGGGCCCTTCCTACGAGCAGTACTTC; CDR3 protein: CASRPGPSYEQYF
clone size: -; D gene: -; V gene: TRBV2; J gene: TRBJ2-3; CDR3 DNA: TGTGCCAGCAGTGAGGGGACTTCCAGCACAGATACGCAGTATTTT; CDR3 protein: CASSEGTSSTDTQYF
clone size: -; D gene: TRBD2; V gene: TRBV4-1; J gene: TRBJ2-7; CDR3 DNA: TGCGCCAGCAGCCAAGAGGGACTAGCGGGGGAGTACGAGCAGTACTTC; CDR3 protein: CASSQEGLAGEYEQYF
clone size: -; D gene: -; V gene: TRBV7-9; J gene: TRBJ1-2; CDR3 DNA: TGTGCCAGCAGTTTAACTGTTGGGACGAGTGGCTACACCTTC; CDR3 protein: CASSLTVGTSGYTF
clone size: -; D gene: -; V gene: TRBV6-1; J gene: TRBJ2-3; CDR3 DNA: TGTGCCAGCAGCCCCGGCGGTAATACGCAGTATTTT; CDR3 protein: CASSPGGNTQYF
clone size: -; D gene: TRBD1; V gene: TRBV19; J gene: TRBJ1-5; CDR3 DNA: TGTGCCAGCTGGACCGGGACAGGGGCAAATAGCAATCAGCCCCAGCATTTT; CDR3 protein: CASWTGTGANSNQPQHF
clone size: -; D gene: -; V gene: TRBV2; J gene: TRBJ1-1; CDR3 DNA: TGTGCCAGCAACAAATCGCTGGGACTTGACACTGAAGCTTTCTTT; CDR3 protein: CASNKSLGLDTEAFF
clone size: -; D gene: -; V gene: TRBV29-1; J gene: TRBJ2-2; CDR3 DNA: TGCAGCGTCAAACCGGACAGACAGACCGGGGAGCTGTTTTTT; CDR3 protein: CSVKPDRQTGELFF
clone size: -; D gene: TRBD1; V gene: TRBV5-1; J gene: TRBJ2-5; CDR3 DNA: TGCGCCAGCAGCTTGGGAGGGACAGGGAATGGAGAGACCCAGTACTTC; CDR3 protein: CASSLGGTGNGETQYF
clone size: -; D gene: -; V gene: TRBV5-1; J gene: TRBJ2-7; CDR3 DNA: TGCGCCAGCGGACCGGGACCGAGTGATCCCTACGAGCAGTACTTC; CDR3 protein: CASGPGPSDPYEQYF
clone size: -; D gene: TRBD2; V gene: TRBV19; J gene: TRBJ2-7; CDR3 DNA: TGTGCCAGTAGTATAGCAACTAGCGGGGGGAACTACGAGCAGTACTTC; CDR3 protein: CASSIATSGGNYEQYF
clone size: -; D gene: -; V gene: TRBV11-2; J gene: TRBJ2-6; CDR3 DNA: TGTGCCAGCAGCCCGATCCTTGGTGGGGCCAACGTCCTGACTTTC; CDR3 protein: CASSPILGGANVLTF
clone size: -; D gene: TRBD1; V gene: TRBV11-3; J gene: TRBJ2-3; CDR3 DNA: TGTGCCAGCAGCCCCGACAGGGGGCGAGCCACAGATACGCAGTATTTT; CDR3 protein: CASSPDRGRATDTQYF
clone size: -; D gene: TRBD1; V gene: TRBV29-1; J gene: TRBJ2-4; CDR3 DNA: TGCAGCGTCACTGACAGGGGGGTCGACATTCAGTACTTC; CDR3 protein: CSVTDRGVDIQYF
clone size: once; D gene: TRBD2; V gene: TRBV29-1; J gene: TRBJ2-4; CDR3 DNA: TGCAGCGTTTCTGGCGCTAGCGGGCATCTAGCCAAAAACATTCAGTACTTC; CDR3 protein: CSVSGASGHLAKNIQYF
clone size: -; D gene: -; V gene: TRBV20-1; J gene: TRBJ2-7; CDR3 DNA: TGCAGTGCCACAACAGGCTACGAGCAGTACTTC; CDR3 protein: CSATTGYEQYF
clone size: -; D gene: TRBD2; V gene: TRBV11-2; J gene: TRBJ2-1; CDR3 DNA: TGTGCCAGCAGCTTCTTACTAGCGGGAGGGCCTCGAGGGGAGCAGTTCTTC; CDR3 protein: CASSFLLAGGPRGEQFF
clone size: -; D gene: -; V gene: TRBV6-5; J gene: TRBJ1-5; CDR3 DNA: TGTGCCAGTACCCGGGCCGCGGATCAGCCCCAGCATTTT; CDR3 protein: CASTRAADQPQHF
clone size: once; D gene: -; V gene: TRBV7-9; J gene: TRBJ2-7; CDR3 DNA: TGTGCCAGTTCCCCGCTCTCCTACGAGCAGTACTTC; CDR3 protein: CASSPLSYEQYF
clone size: -; D gene: -; V gene: TRBV12-5; J gene: TRBJ1-6; CDR3 DNA: TGTGCTAGCGCGTCTCCAGGGCGGTATTCACCCCTCCACTTT; CDR3 protein: CASASPGRYSPLHF
clone size: -; D gene: -; V gene: TRBV21-1; J gene: TRBJ1-2; CDR3 DNA: TGTGCCAGCAGCAGTCCGGGGATCTATGGCTACACCTTC; CDR3 protein: CASSSPGIYGYTF
clone size: -; D gene: TRBD1; V gene: TRBV7-3; J gene: TRBJ2-7; CDR3 DNA: TGTGCCAGCAGCCTCCGGGACAGGGACTACGAGCAGTACTTC; CDR3 protein: CASSLRDRDYEQYF
clone size: -; D gene: -; V gene: TRBV11-3; J gene: TRBJ2-2; CDR3 DNA: TGTGCCAGCAGCTTAGGAAGGGGGTCCGGGGAGCTGTTTTTT; CDR3 protein: CASSLGRGSGELFF
clone size: -; D gene: -; V gene: TRBV10-3; J gene: TRBJ1-2; CDR3 DNA: TGTGCCATCAGTGAGTCTGGTTGGGATAAGTACACCTTC; CDR3 protein: CAISESGWDKYTF
clone size: -; D gene: -; V gene: TRBV5-6; J gene: TRBJ1-3; CDR3 DNA: TGTGCCAGCAGCTCGGAAGGGATCCTCTCTGGAAACACCATATATTTT; CDR3 protein: CASSSEGILSGNTIYF
clone size: -; D gene: -; V gene: TRBV28; J gene: TRBJ1-5; CDR3 DNA: TGTGCCAGCAGTCAACAGGGTTTGGGGAATCAGCCCCAGCATTTT; CDR3 protein: CASSQQGLGNQPQHF
clone size: -; D gene: -; V gene: TRBV5-1; J gene: TRBJ2-3; CDR3 DNA: TGCGCCAGCAGCTTGACTAGCCCCACAGATACGCAGTATTTT; CDR3 protein: CASSLTSPTDTQYF
clone size: -; D gene: -; V gene: TRBV5-1; J gene: TRBJ1-1; CDR3 DNA: TGCGCCAGCAGCTTGGCCAATGGGAACACTGAAGCTTTCTTT; CDR3 protein: CASSLANGNTEAFF
clone size: -; D gene: -; V gene: TRBV5-4; J gene: TRBJ1-1; CDR3 DNA: TGTGCCAGCAGCCTGGAGGGCACTGCCCCACAAGCTTTCTTT; CDR3 protein: CASSLEGTAPQAFF
clone size: -; D gene: TRBD2; V gene: TRBV7-2; J gene: TRBJ2-5; CDR3 DNA: TGTGCCAGCAGCTCTGGGACTAGCTGGGAGACCCAGTACTTC; CDR3 protein: CASSSGTSWETQYF
clone size: -; D gene: -; V gene: TRBV19; J gene: TRBJ1-4; CDR3 DNA: TGTGCCAGTACCCCCGGGAGGAGGGTTGATGAAAAACTGTTTTTT; CDR3 protein: CASTPGRRVDEKLFF
clone size: -; D gene: -; V gene: TRBV9; J gene: TRBJ1-6; CDR3 DNA: TGTGCCAGCAGCGTAGGGGACAATTCACCCCTCCACTTT; CDR3 protein: CASSVGDNSPLHF
clone size: once; D gene: TRBD1; V gene: TRBV7-9; J gene: TRBJ1-2; CDR3 DNA: TGTGCCAGCAGCTTAGCGCGAACAGGGGACTATGGCTACACCTTC; CDR3 protein: CASSLARTGDYGYTF
clone size: -; D gene: TRBD1; V gene: TRBV6-1; J gene: TRBJ1-1; CDR3 DNA: TGTGCCAGCAGGGACAGGGGCTGGGACACTGAAGCTTTCTTT; CDR3 protein: CASRDRGWDTEAFF
clone size: -; D gene: -; V gene: TRBV9; J gene: TRBJ1-5; CDR3 DNA: TGTGCCAGCAGCGTAGGAGGAGTCGGTAATCAGCCCCAGCATTTT; CDR3 protein: CASSVGGVGNQPQHF
clone size: -; D gene: -; V gene: TRBV6-1; J gene: TRBJ1-5; CDR3 DNA: TGTGCCAGCAGTGTCCGGGACACCAATCAGCCCCAGCATTTT; CDR3 protein: CASSVRDTNQPQHF
clone size: -; D gene: -; V gene: TRBV11-2; J gene: TRBJ2-7; CDR3 DNA: TGTGCCAGCAGCTTAAGAGTCTACGAGCAGTACTTC; CDR3 protein: CASSLRVYEQYF
clone size: -; D gene: -; V gene: TRBV10-3; J gene: TRBJ2-3; CDR3 DNA: TGTGCCATCAAAAGATCAGCCGGCGCTAAAGATACGCAGTATTTT; CDR3 protein: CAIKRSAGAKDTQYF